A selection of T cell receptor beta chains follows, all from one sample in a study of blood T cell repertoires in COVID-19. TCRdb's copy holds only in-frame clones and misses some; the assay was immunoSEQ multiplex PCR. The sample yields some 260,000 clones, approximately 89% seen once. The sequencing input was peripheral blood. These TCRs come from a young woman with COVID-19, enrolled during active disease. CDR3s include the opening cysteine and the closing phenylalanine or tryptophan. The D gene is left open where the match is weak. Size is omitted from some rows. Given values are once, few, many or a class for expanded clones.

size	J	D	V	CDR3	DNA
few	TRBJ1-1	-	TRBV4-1	CASSPQEGTEAFF	TGCGCCAGCAGCCCCCAAGAGGGCACTGAAGCTTTCTTT
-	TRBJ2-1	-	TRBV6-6	CASSYSRGTPVNEQFF	TGTGCCAGCAGTTACTCGAGGGGGACGCCGGTCAATGAGCAGTTCTTC
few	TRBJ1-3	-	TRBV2	CASSDWGRKNTIYF	TGTGCCAGCAGTGATTGGGGGAGGAAAAACACCATATATTTT
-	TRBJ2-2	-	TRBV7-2	CASSLALAATGELFF	TGTGCCAGCAGCTTAGCGCTAGCCGCCACCGGGGAGCTGTTTTTT
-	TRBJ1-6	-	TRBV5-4	CASSLGLSNSPLHF	TGTGCCAGCAGCTTAGGACTGAGTAATTCACCCCTCCACTTT
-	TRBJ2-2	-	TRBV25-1	CASSELGSTGELFF	TGTGCCAGCAGTGAATTAGGGAGCACCGGGGAGCTGTTTTTT
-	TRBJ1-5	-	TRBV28	CASSATRGSNQPQHF	TGTGCCAGCAGTGCTACTAGGGGGAGCAATCAGCCCCAGCATTTT
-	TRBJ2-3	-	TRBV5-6	CASSLLIAVGASTDTQYF	TGTGCCAGCAGCTTGTTAATAGCGGTAGGGGCTAGCACAGATACGCAGTATTTT
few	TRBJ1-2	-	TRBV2	CASSGRDRRYGYTF	TGTGCCAGCAGTGGGCGGGACCGGAGGTATGGCTACACCTTC
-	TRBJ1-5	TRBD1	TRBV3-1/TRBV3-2	CASSPGQGDQPQHF	TGTGCCAGCAGCCCGGGACAGGGGGATCAGCCCCAGCATTTT
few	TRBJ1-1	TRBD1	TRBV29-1	CSVSGQEAFF	TGCAGCGTTTCGGGACAGGAAGCTTTCTTT
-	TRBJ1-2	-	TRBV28	CASNGPSRAYGYTF	TGTGCCAGCAATGGTCCGAGCAGGGCATATGGCTACACCTTC
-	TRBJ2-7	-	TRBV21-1	CASRGTTSSYEQYF	TGTGCCAGCAGGGGGACTACTTCCTCCTACGAGCAGTACTTC
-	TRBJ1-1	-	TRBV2	CASRREVFFGGRMNTEAFF	TGTGCCAGCAGGAGAGAGGTTTTCTTCGGGGGGCGAATGAACACTGAAGCTTTCTTT
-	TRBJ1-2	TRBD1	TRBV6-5	CASRPRQGTNYGYTF	TGTGCCAGCAGGCCCCGACAGGGAACGAACTATGGCTACACCTTC
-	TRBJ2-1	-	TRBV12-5	CASGLGGVYNEQFF	TGTGCTAGTGGTTTGGGGGGGGTCTACAATGAGCAGTTCTTC
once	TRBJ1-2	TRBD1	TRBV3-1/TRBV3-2	CASSLPGTGLYGYTF	TGTGCCAGCAGCCTTCCCGGGACAGGGCTCTATGGCTACACCTTC
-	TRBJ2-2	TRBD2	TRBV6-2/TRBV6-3	CASTPRGGGELFF	TGTGCCAGCACCCCCCGCGGGGGCGGGGAGCTGTTTTTT
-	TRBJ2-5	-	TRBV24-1	CATSEQETQYF	TGTGCCACCAGTGAGCAGGAGACCCAGTACTTC
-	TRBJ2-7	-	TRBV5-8	CASSSLGRSYEQYF	TGTGCCAGCAGCTCATTGGGGCGCTCCTACGAGCAGTACTTC
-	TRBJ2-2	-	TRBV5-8	CASSLGTQGINTGELFF	TGTGCCAGCAGCTTAGGGACACAGGGAATCAACACCGGGGAGCTGTTTTTT
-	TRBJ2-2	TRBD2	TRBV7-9	CASTIWGTSGSSKAGELFF	TGTGCCAGCACCATCTGGGGGACTAGCGGGAGTTCAAAGGCCGGGGAGCTGTTTTTT
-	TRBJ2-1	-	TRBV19	CASSISSGYNEQFF	TGTGCCAGTAGTATCAGTTCGGGGTACAATGAGCAGTTCTTC
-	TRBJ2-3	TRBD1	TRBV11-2	CASSSGGPGVITDTQYF	TGTGCCAGCAGCTCAGGGGGCCCAGGGGTAATCACAGATACGCAGTATTTT
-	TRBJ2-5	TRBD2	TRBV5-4	CASSLAGVKETQYF	TGTGCCAGCAGCCTAGCGGGAGTTAAAGAGACCCAGTACTTC
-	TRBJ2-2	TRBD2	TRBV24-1	CATSDPGLAGGELFF	TGTGCCACCAGTGACCCGGGACTAGCGGGAGGGGAGCTGTTTTTT
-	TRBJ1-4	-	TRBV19	CASSIGQGPNEKLFF	TGTGCCAGTAGTATAGGGCAGGGCCCTAATGAAAAACTGTTTTTT
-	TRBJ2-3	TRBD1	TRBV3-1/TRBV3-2	CASSQERTGGDTDTQYF	TGTGCCAGCAGCCAAGAACGGACAGGGGGCGACACAGATACGCAGTATTTT
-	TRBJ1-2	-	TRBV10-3	CATLREGGNGYTF	TGTGCCACCCTCCGGGAGGGTGGCAATGGCTACACCTTC
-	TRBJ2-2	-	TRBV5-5	CASSLGWGSGELFF	TGTGCCAGCAGCTTGGGGTGGGGCTCCGGGGAGCTGTTTTTT
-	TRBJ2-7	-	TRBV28	CASSFSPGTLISYEQYF	TGTGCCAGCAGTTTCAGCCCCGGGACACTGATCTCCTACGAGCAGTACTTC
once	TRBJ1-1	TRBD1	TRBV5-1	CASSLANSRGRDEAFF	TGCGCCAGCAGCTTGGCTAATTCCAGGGGGCGGGATGAAGCTTTCTTT
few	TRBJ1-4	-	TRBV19	CASSIGTVATNEKLFF	TGTGCCAGTAGTATAGGGACAGTAGCAACTAATGAAAAACTGTTTTTT
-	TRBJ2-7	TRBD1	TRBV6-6	CASSYFGTGGAEQYF	TGTGCCAGCAGTTACTTCGGGACAGGGGGCGCCGAGCAGTACTTC
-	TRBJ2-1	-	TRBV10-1	CASSPGQGWNEQFF	TGCGCCAGTTCGCCGGGACAAGGGTGGAATGAGCAGTTCTTC
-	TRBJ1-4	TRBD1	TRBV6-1	CASSGGQGIGSEKLFF	TGTGCCAGCAGTGGGGGACAGGGTATAGGGAGTGAAAAACTGTTTTTT
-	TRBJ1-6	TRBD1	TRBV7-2	CASSSTGGWTPLHF	TGTGCCAGCAGCTCGACAGGGGGCTGGACACCCCTCCACTTT
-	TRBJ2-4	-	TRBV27	CASSLGWGGAAKNIQYF	TGTGCCAGCAGTTTGGGATGGGGGGGCGCAGCCAAAAACATTCAGTACTTC
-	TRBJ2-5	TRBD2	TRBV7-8	CASGPPLAGGQGETQYF	TGTGCCAGCGGACCTCCCTTAGCGGGGGGCCAGGGGGAGACCCAGTACTTC
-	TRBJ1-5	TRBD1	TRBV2	CASKVRSGGNQPQHF	TGTGCCAGCAAAGTCAGGTCAGGGGGAAATCAGCCCCAGCATTTT
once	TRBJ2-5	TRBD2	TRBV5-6	CASSRGLAGGKETQYF	TGTGCCAGCAGCCGCGGACTAGCGGGGGGAAAAGAGACCCAGTACTTC
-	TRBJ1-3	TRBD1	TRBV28	CAGGPGQPFSGNTIYF	TGTGCCGGGGGACCGGGACAGCCATTCTCTGGAAACACCATATATTTT
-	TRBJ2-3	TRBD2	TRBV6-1	CASSVREKRTDTQYF	TGTGCCAGCAGTGTGCGGGAGAAACGCACAGATACGCAGTATTTT
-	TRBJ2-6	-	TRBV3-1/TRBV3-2	CASSQSSGANVLTF	TGTGCCAGCAGCCAGAGCTCTGGGGCCAACGTCCTGACTTTC
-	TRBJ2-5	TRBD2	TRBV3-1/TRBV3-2	CASSQDSPGGTQYF	TGTGCCAGCAGCCAAGACTCCCCGGGGGGGACCCAGTACTTC
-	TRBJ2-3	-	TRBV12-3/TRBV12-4	CASTLSGTQYF	TGTGCCAGCACCCTGTCGGGTACGCAGTATTTT
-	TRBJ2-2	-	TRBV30	CASSIRGTGELFF	TGTGCCTCTTCCATTAGGGGCACCGGGGAGCTGTTTTTT
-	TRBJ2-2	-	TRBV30	CAWSSGDTGELFF	TGTGCCTGGAGTTCAGGTGACACCGGGGAGCTGTTTTTT
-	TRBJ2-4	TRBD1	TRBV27	CASSPLKNAGTVTQYF	TGTGCCAGCAGTCCCCTTAAAAACGCCGGGACAGTTACTCAGTACTTC
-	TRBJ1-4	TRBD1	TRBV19	CASSARTGRSGKLFF	TGTGCCAGTAGTGCCCGGACAGGGCGTTCAGGAAAACTGTTTTTT
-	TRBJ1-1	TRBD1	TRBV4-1	CASSQQTTGAIFTEAFF	TGCGCCAGCAGCCAACAAACTACAGGGGCAATTTTCACTGAAGCTTTCTTT
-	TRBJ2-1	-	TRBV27	CASSLGRALRYNEQFF	TGTGCCAGCAGTTTAGGGCGGGCCCTCCGATACAATGAGCAGTTCTTC
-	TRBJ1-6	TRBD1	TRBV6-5	CASSYRDRGNSPLHF	TGTGCCAGCAGTTACAGGGACAGGGGGAATTCACCCCTCCACTTT